This TCR beta chain was documented in a study of T cell changes during pregnancy in multiple sclerosis. The CDR3 has 14 residues. Unmatched junction bases numbered 3, after V lost 5 bases and J lost 0 bases. Germline V gene sequence: CDR1 MNHNS, CDR2 SASEGT. Assay used: immunoSEQ multiplex PCR; TCRdb lists only in-frame clones, some missing. The repertoire consists of about 100,000 clones, with approximately 94% occurring once and the leading ten covering 1% to 1.5%. The TCR sequence derives from a female donor with multiple sclerosis, enrolled in a pregnancy study. The chain has TRBV6-1 and TRBJ2-7, with TRBD2 matching over 8 bases. Sequenced material: peripheral blood, taken in the second trimester of pregnancy. CDR3 sequence (DNA): TGTGCCAGCAGTATAGCGGGGAGCTCCTACGAGCAGTACTTC. Residues: CASSIAGSSYEQYF.